This section outlines one T cell receptor (beta chain) sequence together with its context. This specimen comes from a study of blood T cell repertoires in COVID-19. Study details: COVID-19 samples collected from the United States, Italy and Spain covered acute and convalescent phases.

Study processing details: Counts of nucleated cells, estimated from reference gene primer amplification, were obtained. Assay used: immunoSEQ multiplex PCR; TCRdb lists only in-frame clones, some missing. V and J calls and clone size are those listed in that table; D and trimming were worked out from the DNA. The table has around 100,000 clones, 80% seen once. Trimming at V came to 2 bases and at J to 1 base, leaving 11 bases not matched to a gene. Germline V CDR1 and CDR2: SGHTA, FQGNSA. The CDR3 extends over 17 amino acids. The chain combines TRBV7-2 with TRBJ2-7, with 7 nucleotides matching TRBD2. Sequencing was performed on peripheral blood. The receptor's source is a man in his sixties or seventies with active or convalescent COVID-19. CDR3 DNA sequence: TGTGCCAGCAGCTTATGGGCTAGCGGAGAGGTGTCCTACGAGCAGTACTTC. Residues: CASSLWASGEVSYEQYF.